These T cell receptor beta chains were read from a single sample in a study of T cells after yellow fever vaccination. Via MiXCR, TCRdb re-called the 5' RACE reads, giving one row per CDR3 protein. The table lists some 63,000 distinct CDR3 sequences, roughly 7.4% of them singletons. The sample here was CD8+ T cells sorted from PBMCs, taken 15 days after the yellow fever booster vaccination. These receptors came from a man younger than 40 who received the YFV17D yellow fever vaccine. The CDR3 runs from the conserved cysteine through the conserved F or W. Fields, in order: V gene, D gene, J gene, clone size, CDR3 protein, CDR3 DNA. D genes are given only for firm matches. For some rows the clone size is stated as once, few or many, or as a class when expanded; others skip it.

TRBV11-2	-	TRBJ2-7	-	CASSEHRSYEQYF	TGTGCCAGCAGCGAACACCGCTCCTACGAGCAGTACTTC
TRBV7-8	TRBD1	TRBJ1-1	-	CASSLVGTGQFRLEAFF	TGTGCCAGCAGCTTAGTCGGGACAGGGCAATTTCGGTTAGAAGCTTTCTTT
TRBV7-8	TRBD2	TRBJ2-4	-	CASSLSGGANIQYF	TGTGCCAGCAGCTTGTCGGGGGGGGCAAACATTCAGTACTTC
TRBV12-3/TRBV12-4	-	TRBJ2-2	many	CATSGEGTGELFF	TGTGCCACCTCCGGAGAGGGCACCGGGGAGCTGTTTTTT
TRBV5-1	-	TRBJ2-1	many	CASSHGVGNEQFF	TGCGCCAGCAGCCACGGGGTTGGCAATGAGCAGTTCTTC
TRBV13	TRBD1	TRBJ2-7	many	CASSLGQLSYEQYF	TGTGCCAGCAGTTTGGGACAGCTATCCTACGAGCAGTACTTC
TRBV12-3/TRBV12-4	TRBD2	TRBJ2-1	many	CASSFFREVYNEQFF	TGTGCCAGCAGTTTTTTCCGGGAGGTTTACAATGAGCAGTTCTTC
TRBV12-3/TRBV12-4	-	TRBJ2-1	many	CASRASYNEQFF	TGTGCCAGCAGGGCCTCCTACAATGAGCAGTTCTTC
TRBV29-1	TRBD2	TRBJ2-1	many	CSVQGLAGSRNEQFF	TGCAGCGTTCAAGGACTAGCGGGAAGTAGGAATGAGCAGTTCTTC
TRBV5-1	-	TRBJ2-2	many	CASSSLYSAESNTGELFF	TGCGCCAGCAGCTCGCTATACTCAGCGGAATCCAACACCGGGGAGCTGTTTTTT
TRBV7-2	-	TRBJ2-2	many	CASSLGTAGELFF	TGTGCCAGCAGCTTAGGGACAGCCGGGGAGCTGTTTTTT
TRBV5-1	TRBD1	TRBJ1-1	many	CASTPTGRYTEAFF	TGCGCCAGCACCCCGACAGGGAGATACACTGAAGCTTTCTTT
TRBV4-3	TRBD2	TRBJ2-3	many	CASSQRTSGRAWSDTQYF	TGCGCCAGCAGCCAACGGACTAGCGGGAGGGCCTGGTCAGATACGCAGTATTTT
TRBV7-2	TRBD2	TRBJ2-7	many	CATTLAGGTYEQYF	TGTGCCACCACTCTAGCGGGAGGAACCTACGAGCAGTACTTC
TRBV5-1	TRBD2	TRBJ2-7	many	CASSPGNSGSYEQYF	TGCGCCAGCAGCCCCGGTAATAGCGGGAGCTACGAGCAGTACTTC
TRBV5-1	-	TRBJ2-1	many	CASSLAPGPNEQFF	TGCGCCAGCAGCTTGGCACCGGGTCCCAATGAGCAGTTCTTC
TRBV7-9	-	TRBJ1-2	many	CASSFKDGYTF	TGTGCCAGCAGCTTTAAGGATGGCTACACCTTC
TRBV5-6	TRBD2	TRBJ2-7	many	CASSTGLAPYEQYF	TGTGCCAGCAGCACCGGACTAGCGCCCTACGAGCAGTACTTC
TRBV4-3	-	TRBJ2-3	many	CASSQDRERTDTQYF	TGCGCCAGCAGCCAAGATCGGGAGAGAACAGATACGCAGTATTTT
TRBV7-6	-	TRBJ2-7	many	CASSLGRTYEQYF	TGTGCCAGCAGTTTAGGACGGACTTACGAGCAGTACTTC
TRBV9	-	TRBJ1-2	many	CASSLGGANYGYTF	TGTGCCAGCAGCCTCGGGGGGGCTAACTATGGCTACACCTTC
TRBV7-8	TRBD2	TRBJ2-3	many	CASSSFLAGSTDTQYF	TGTGCCAGCAGCTCATTCCTAGCGGGGAGCACAGATACGCAGTATTTT
TRBV18	-	TRBJ2-5	many	CASSSGIQETQYF	TGTGCCAGCTCATCAGGAATACAAGAGACCCAGTACTTC
TRBV5-1	TRBD1	TRBJ2-1	few	CASSLVKGQIVSYNEQFF	TGCGCCAGCAGCTTGGTTAAGGGACAGATTGTCTCCTACAATGAGCAGTTCTTC
TRBV5-4	TRBD2	TRBJ2-1	-	CASSFGTSGSNEQFF	TGTGCCAGCAGCTTTGGGACTAGCGGGAGTAATGAGCAGTTCTTC
TRBV5-1	-	TRBJ2-7	many	CASSPTGQSYEQYF	TGCGCCAGCAGCCCTACTGGACAATCCTACGAGCAGTACTTC
TRBV6-5	TRBD1	TRBJ2-1	many	CASSPTGVFANEQFF	TGTGCCAGCAGTCCGACAGGGGTGTTCGCTAATGAGCAGTTCTTC
TRBV14	TRBD1	TRBJ2-7	many	CASSQAQGASYEQYF	TGTGCCAGCAGCCAAGCCCAGGGGGCATCCTACGAGCAGTACTTC
TRBV6-5	-	TRBJ2-1	many	CASRPTGRGTYNEQFF	TGTGCCAGCAGGCCGACAGGGAGGGGGACCTACAATGAGCAGTTCTTC
TRBV28	-	TRBJ2-3	many	CASSSRMSTFTDTQYF	TGTGCCAGCAGTTCCCGGATGTCGACATTCACAGATACGCAGTATTTT
TRBV6-1	-	TRBJ2-1	-	CASSLNLAPSYNEQFF	TGTGCCAGCAGTCTCAATCTAGCGCCTTCCTACAATGAGCAGTTCTTC
TRBV24-1	-	TRBJ2-1	many	CATSDRVSGIDEQFF	TGTGCCACCAGTGACCGGGTGTCAGGGATCGATGAGCAGTTCTTC
TRBV5-1	-	TRBJ2-5	many	CASSLVPGGGETQYF	TGCGCCAGCAGCTTGGTCCCCGGGGGCGGAGAGACCCAGTACTTC
TRBV3-1	-	TRBJ2-7	many	CASSGQQGYEQYF	TGTGCCAGCAGTGGCCAGCAAGGTTACGAGCAGTACTTC
TRBV5-4	TRBD1	TRBJ2-5	-	CASSLQGAGQETQYF	TGTGCCAGCAGCTTACAGGGGGCGGGACAAGAGACCCAGTACTTC
TRBV5-1	-	TRBJ2-7	many	CASRPTTSGIYEQYF	TGCGCCAGCAGGCCAACCACGTCCGGCATCTACGAGCAGTACTTC
TRBV20-1	-	TRBJ2-7	many	CSASLQGSVSYEQYF	TGCAGTGCTAGTTTACAGGGTTCGGTCTCCTACGAGCAGTACTTC
TRBV5-4	-	TRBJ2-3	-	CASSFSGGDTQYF	TGTGCCAGCAGCTTTTCTGGAGGCGATACGCAGTATTTT
TRBV11-2	TRBD1	TRBJ2-1	-	CASSQDRGYRNEQFF	TGTGCCAGCAGCCAGGACAGGGGCTATCGCAATGAGCAGTTCTTC
TRBV12-3/TRBV12-4	TRBD2	TRBJ2-3	few	CASSLVPSGALSNTQYF	TGTGCCAGCAGTTTAGTTCCTAGCGGAGCTCTATCTAATACGCAGTATTTT
TRBV7-6	-	TRBJ2-7	few	CASSLGAQGVGEQYF	TGTGCCAGCAGCTTAGGGGCTCAGGGAGTCGGCGAGCAGTACTTC
TRBV11-2	-	TRBJ2-5	many	CASSSGGQSNQETQYF	TGTGCCAGCAGCTCGGGGGGACAGTCGAACCAAGAGACCCAGTACTTC
TRBV6-2/TRBV6-3	-	TRBJ2-3	many	CASSYSIMTDTQYF	TGTGCCAGCAGTTACTCGATAATGACGGATACGCAGTATTTT
TRBV4-2	TRBD1	TRBJ1-3	many	CASSQVVRTGDGNTIYF	TGTGCCAGCAGCCAAGTAGTTCGGACAGGGGACGGAAACACCATATATTTT
TRBV24-1	TRBD2	TRBJ2-1	many	CATSVSGLAGAVKFF	TGTGCCACCAGTGTCTCGGGACTAGCGGGAGCCGTGAAGTTCTTC
TRBV7-9	-	TRBJ2-3	many	CASIDSRDTQYF	TGTGCCAGCATCGACTCCAGAGATACGCAGTATTTT
TRBV7-3	-	TRBJ2-3	many	CASSLALTDTQYF	TGTGCCAGCAGCTTAGCGCTCACAGATACGCAGTATTTT
TRBV12-3/TRBV12-4	TRBD2	TRBJ2-1	many	CASSSGLAAGNEQFF	TGTGCCAGCAGTTCCGGACTAGCGGCAGGGAATGAGCAGTTCTTC
TRBV6-5	-	TRBJ2-7	many	CASSYPGTDGSYEQYF	TGTGCCAGCAGTTACCCCGGAACAGATGGATCCTACGAGCAGTACTTC
TRBV29-1	-	TRBJ2-2	many	CSVENPLSGTAGELFF	TGCAGCGTTGAGAATCCCTTATCGGGTACGGCCGGGGAGCTGTTTTTT
TRBV14	TRBD2	TRBJ2-7	many	CASSPTSGSRDEQYF	TGTGCCAGCAGCCCGACTAGCGGGAGTAGGGACGAGCAGTACTTC
TRBV29-1	TRBD1	TRBJ1-1	many	CSSGQGITEAFF	TGCAGCTCAGGACAGGGGATCACTGAAGCTTTCTTT
TRBV11-3	TRBD2	TRBJ2-1	-	CASSPFTGGLDGNEQFF	TGTGCCAGCAGTCCCTTTACGGGAGGTCTCGATGGTAATGAGCAGTTCTTC
TRBV11-2	-	TRBJ2-1	many	CASREGRFGLVEQFF	TGTGCCAGCAGAGAGGGCAGGTTCGGGTTGGTTGAGCAGTTCTTC
TRBV6-5	TRBD1	TRBJ2-1	many	CASSYSQGAYNEQFF	TGTGCCAGCAGTTACTCGCAGGGGGCTTACAATGAGCAGTTCTTC
TRBV29-1	-	TRBJ2-7	many	CSTWTGGENEQYF	TGCAGCACGTGGACAGGAGGGGAGAACGAGCAGTACTTC
TRBV19	TRBD2	TRBJ2-7	many	CASSIRGGSSYEQYF	TGTGCCAGTAGTATCCGAGGCGGGAGTTCCTACGAGCAGTACTTC
TRBV15	-	TRBJ2-1	-	CATSRTPSGGPFF	TGTGCCACCAGCAGGACCCCCAGTGGGGGCCCGTTCTTC